Listed below are T cell receptor beta chains from one sample, sequenced in a study of post-analysis software for immune sequencing data. TCRdb fed the PCR reads into MiXCR, producing one record per CDR3 protein. This sample carries some 690,000 distinct CDR3 sequences, 25% to 30% of them seen once, and the ten largest clones take about 0.5%. The sample consisted of blood. These receptors originate from a girl under 18 with multiple sclerosis. The CDR3 runs from the conserved cysteine through the conserved F or W. The D gene is left open where the match is weak. Clone size is stated in some rows and not others, as once, few, many or a class when expanded.

TRBJ2-1,.,TRBV29-1,.,CSVPWSDEQFF,TGCAGCGTCCCATGGTCCGATGAGCAGTTCTTC
TRBJ1-6,.,TRBV7-2,few,CASSPNRDTYNSPLHF,TGTGCCAGCAGCCCCAACAGGGACACCTATAATTCACCCCTCCACTTT
TRBJ1-4,.,TRBV6-2/TRBV6-3,few,CASNFPDEKLFF,TGTGCCAGCAACTTTCCGGACGAAAAACTGTTTTTT
TRBJ1-2,.,TRBV6-6,few,CASRGGSYGYTF,TGTGCCAGCAGGGGAGGAAGCTATGGCTACACCTTC
TRBJ1-1,.,TRBV6-5,.,CASRPRRGATEAFF,TGTGCCAGCAGACCCCGGAGGGGGGCTACTGAAGCTTTCTTT
TRBJ2-3,TRBD2,TRBV11-3,few,CASSSRTSGIGADTQYF,TGTGCCAGCAGCTCCCGGACTAGCGGGATCGGGGCAGATACGCAGTATTTT
TRBJ1-4,.,TRBV27,few,CASSPGGGRKLFF,TGTGCCAGCAGTCCGGGGGGGGGACGAAAACTGTTTTTT
TRBJ1-2,TRBD1,TRBV27,.,CASYRGDYGYTF,TGTGCCAGCTACAGGGGTGACTATGGCTACACCTTC
TRBJ2-7,.,TRBV7-2,few,CASSLQGISYEQYF,TGTGCCAGCAGCTTGCAAGGGATCTCCTACGAGCAGTACTTC
TRBJ1-1,.,TRBV27,few,CASSLYRETEAFF,TGTGCCAGCAGTTTATACAGGGAGACTGAAGCTTTCTTT